This T cell receptor beta chain was recorded in a study of blood T cells in healthy people across ages. Study observations and caveats: In older individuals, TCR beta diversity per million T cells was lower, falling roughly linearly with age. Among long-lived donors, naive CD4+ cells were more numerous and diversity higher than in aged donors.

This clonotype was picked up many times. Its specificity is unknown. Just one base apart from a much larger clone, this may be a read error. The CDR3 extends over 15 amino acids. Germline loops: CDR1 SEHNR, CDR2 FQNEAQ (reference sequence). Combining a sample-barcoded 5' primer with a J-beta primer mix, a second PCR ran for 7 to 11 cycles. One entry per CDR3 protein, called by TCRdb with MiXCR from the 5' RACE reads. The profile covers about 400,000 distinct CDR3 sequences, with 52% appearing a single time and under 60% taken by the ten largest. The chain combines TRBV7-9 with TRBJ2-1, with 10 nucleotides matching TRBD2. TRBJ2-7 matches the DNA end more closely, so the J call is doubtful. The source material was blood. The sequence was collected from a man in his fifties or sixties in good health. The CDR3 is CASSPGLAWYNEQYF. The CDR3 nucleotides read TGTGCCAGCAGCCCGGGACTAGCGTGGTACAATGAGCAGTACTTC.